This T cell receptor beta chain comes out of a study of cytomegalovirus exposure and HLA in healthy donors. Study outcomes and limitations: An analysis that was carried out later associated 15,000 to 20,000 TCR beta sequences with HLA alleles at 0.05 false discovery rate.

As concerns this clone: The target antigen is unknown.

The PCR employed 60 Vbeta primers together with 13 Jbeta primers. The protocol was immunoSEQ multiplex PCR, while the TCRdb copy is restricted to in-frame clones and leaves out a portion. The sample records 140,000 or so clones, more than 60% being singletons. The receptor's source is a woman aged 55-70 years in good health and CMV-seronegative. Sequenced material: PBMCs.

CDR3 residues: CASSLGTGGAYEQYF. CDR3 nucleotide sequence: TGTGCCAGCAGCTTGGGGACAGGGGGCGCCTACGAGCAGTACTTC. The chain is built from TRBV7-2 and TRBJ2-7; 12 bases are shared with TRBD1. The germline V gene has CDR1 SGHTA and CDR2 FQGNSA. This CDR3 contains 15 residues. Germline trimming cut 3 bases from V and 2 bases from J; bases unmatched to any gene: 2.